This T cell receptor beta chain was retrieved from a study of shared clonotypes between healthy human individuals. Study-wide background: CD8 memory received one plate per donor, CD8 naive two, CD4 memory three and CD4 naive three.

This CDR3 has 13 residues. Germline V gene sequence: CDR1 SSHAT, CDR2 FNYEAQ (reference sequence). V was pared by 4 bases and J by 4 bases, with 11 bases between. Terminally differentiated effector memory CD45RA+ cells were left out of the naive CD8 fraction, which was CD45RO-negative and positively selected for CCR7. DNA at 150 to 250 ng, approximately 30,000 T cell genomes, went into sorted-subset replicate PCRs. In the study's own analysis: Junction-only sequences without quality scores came from ImmunoSEQ, so filtering differed. The table came from immunoSEQ multiplex PCR; TCRdb's copy has only in-frame clones and leaves some out. V and J calls and clone size follow that table, whereas D and trimming were derived from the DNA. The sample consists of about 680,000 clones, approximately 90% of them appearing once. Of note for this clone: Its antigen is not identified.

Study-wide findings and caveats: Generally, estimated richness proved larger in naive subsets than it did in memory subsets.

The sample comprised naive CD8+ T cells sorted from blood. This sequence joins TRBV7-7 and TRBJ2-7, with D perhaps matching TRBD1 or TRBD2 (5 bases each). The receptor was isolated from a man aged 30 to 39 in good health. The chain's CDR3 is CASSSGTGYEQYF. CDR3 sequence (DNA): TGTGCCAGCAGCTCAGGGACGGGGTACGAGCAGTACTTC.